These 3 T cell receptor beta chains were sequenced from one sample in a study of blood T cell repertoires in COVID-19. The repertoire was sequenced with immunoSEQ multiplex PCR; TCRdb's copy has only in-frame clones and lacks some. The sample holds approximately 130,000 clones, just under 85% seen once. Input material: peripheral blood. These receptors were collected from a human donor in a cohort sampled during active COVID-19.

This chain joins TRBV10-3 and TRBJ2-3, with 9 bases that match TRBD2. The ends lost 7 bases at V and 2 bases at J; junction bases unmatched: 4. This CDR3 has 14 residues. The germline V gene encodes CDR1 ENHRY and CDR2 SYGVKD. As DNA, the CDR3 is TGTGCCATCAAGGCTAGCGGGGACACAGATACGCAGTATTTT. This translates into CAIKASGDTDTQYF.

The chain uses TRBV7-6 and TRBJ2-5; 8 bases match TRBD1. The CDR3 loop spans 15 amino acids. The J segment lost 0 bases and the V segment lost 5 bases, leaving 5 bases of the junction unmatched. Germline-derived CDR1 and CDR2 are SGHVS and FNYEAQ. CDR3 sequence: CASSIGQGYQETQYF. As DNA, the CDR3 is TGTGCCAGCAGCATCGGACAGGGTTACCAAGAGACCCAGTACTTC.

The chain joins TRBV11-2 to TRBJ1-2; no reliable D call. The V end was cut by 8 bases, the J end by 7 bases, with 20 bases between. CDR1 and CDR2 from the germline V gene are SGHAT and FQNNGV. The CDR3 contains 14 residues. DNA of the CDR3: TGTGCCAGCGCTAGTGGCATCTTGTCTGTTGGCTACACCTTC. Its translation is CASASGILSVGYTF.